Listed here are 7 T cell receptor beta chains from one sample, sequenced in a study of blood T cell repertoires in COVID-19. Assay used: immunoSEQ multiplex PCR; TCRdb lists only in-frame clones, some missing. The sample contains 160,000 or so clones, about 83% of which appear only once. Sequencing input: peripheral blood. These receptor sequences come from a human donor in a cohort sampled during active COVID-19.

The chain recombines TRBV7-6 with TRBJ1-2; the match to TRBD1 covers 9 bases. The CDR3 runs to 13 residues. CDR1 SGHVS and CDR2 FNYEAQ come from the germline V gene. The junction had 3 bases not matched to a gene; V was cut back by 2 bases and J by 8 bases. The CDR3, as DNA: TGTGCCAGCAGCTTAAGGACAGGGGACGGCTACACCTTC. It is translated as CASSLRTGDGYTF.

J is TRBJ1-4 and V is TRBV15; TRBD1 aligns across 11 bases. The CDR3 loop spans 16 amino acids. J gave up 8 bases and V 2 bases, and 7 bases lay outside the gene matches. The germline V gene has CDR1 LNHNV and CDR2 YYDKDF (reference sequence). The CDR3 protein is CATSRLPGQGEEKLFF. CDR3 coding DNA: TGTGCCACCAGCAGACTCCCGGGACAGGGGGAAGAAAAACTGTTTTTT.

This clone has only one observation. The chain recombines TRBV5-4 with TRBJ2-7, with 8 nucleotides matching TRBD1. The CDR3 loop spans 13 amino acids. V shed 3 bases and J 7 bases; nucleotides not matched to a gene: 6. CDR1 and CDR2 (germline): SGHNT, YYREEE (reference sequence). Here the CDR3 DNA reads TGTGCCAGCAGCTCCGGACAGGGCTGGGAGCAGTACTTC. Its protein is CASSSGQGWEQYF.

V is TRBV10-2 and J is TRBJ2-5; 8 bases are shared with TRBD1. CDR1 is WSHSY and CDR2 is SAAADI in the germline V gene. This CDR3 has 13 residues. V trimming: 6 bases; J trimming: 1 base; junction bases outside the gene matches: 1. CDR3 coding DNA: TGCGCCAGCAGCGGACAGGGCCAAGAGACCCAGTACTTC. Its protein product is CASSGQGQETQYF.

This chain connects TRBV7-2 to TRBJ1-2; 8 bases fit TRBD1. CDR1 and CDR2 (germline): SGHTA, FQGNSA. Trimming took 4 bases from V and 7 from J; bases not matched to a gene: 8. The length of the CDR3 is 14 residues. The CDR3 spells CASSSYQGALGYTF. The CDR3 DNA sequence: TGTGCCAGCAGCTCATACCAGGGGGCCCTTGGCTACACCTTC.

The V call is TRBV2, the J call TRBJ2-5; 12 nucleotides align to TRBD2. J gave up 4 bases and V 6 bases, and 3 bases lay outside the gene matches. CDR1 and CDR2 from the germline V gene are SNHLY and FYNNEI. There are 14 residues in the CDR3. The CDR3 DNA follows: TGTGCCAGCAGGCTAGCGGGGGGGCGAGAGACCCAGTACTTC. It codes for CASRLAGGRETQYF.

The V call is TRBV6-4, the J call TRBJ1-3, with D uncertain. The V end lost 4 bases, the J end lost 4 bases, and 17 bases lay between the germline ends. CDR3 size: 16 residues. CDR1 and CDR2 from the germline V gene are MRHNA and SNTAGT. The CDR3 nucleotides are TGTGCCAGCAGTGTTGGGAGTTTGGCGAGCGGAAACACCATATATTTT. This sequence encodes CASSVGSLASGNTIYF.